The T cell receptor (beta chain) under discussion was sequenced for a study of liver allograft versus peripheral blood T cells. At the level of the study: Comparisons were made between T cell receptor repertoires found in transplanted livers and those circulating in recipients' peripheral blood.

TCRdb used MiXCR to reprocess the reads, holding one entry per CDR3 protein. The data show about 11,000 distinct CDR3 sequences, around 23% seen once. This clonotype was counted a few times. The CDR3 consists of 13 residues. The V gene lost 10 bases and the J gene lost 6 bases, with 15 bases spanning the gap. CDR1 is SGHTA and CDR2 is FQGTGA in the germline V gene. The chain links TRBV7-3 to TRBJ2-2, with D tentatively TRBD2 (6 bases). The origin of this receptor is a human patient who had a liver transplant. Part of the T cell pool may stem from the graft donor. The CDR3 sequence is CATSGDLPGELFF. As DNA, the CDR3 is TGTGCCACCTCGGGGGATCTCCCCGGGGAGCTGTTTTTT. The whole variable domain, remainder taken from reference TRBV7-3 and TRBJ2-2, is GAGVSQTPSNKVTEKGKYVELRCDPISGHTALYWYRQSLGQGPEFLIYFQGTGAADDSGLPNDRFFAVRPEGSVSTLKIQRTERGDSAVYLCATSGDLPGELFFGEGSRLTVL.